Listed below are T cell receptor beta chains from one sample, sequenced in a study of post-analysis software for immune sequencing data. TCRdb reprocessed the PCR reads via MiXCR and lists one record per CDR3 protein. This table holds hundreds of thousands of distinct CDR3 sequences, roughly half found once. The sequenced sample consisted of blood. These receptors all stem from a girl aged 5-17 years with multiple sclerosis. Both conserved end residues are part of each CDR3. D genes are given only for firm matches. Only part of the rows carry a size: once, few, many, or a class if the clone is expanded.

size	D	V	J	length	CDR3	DNA
-	TRBD1	TRBV20-1	TRBJ1-1	14	CSASSTGGLTEAFF	TGCAGTGCTAGTTCGACAGGGGGCTTAACTGAAGCTTTCTTT
-	-	TRBV4-1	TRBJ1-4	16	CASSQGAGGTNEKLFF	TGCGCCAGCAGCCAAGGAGCGGGGGGGACAAATGAAAAACTGTTTTTT
-	TRBD2	TRBV2	TRBJ2-7	16	CASSGESGREHYEQYF	TGTGCCAGCAGTGGGGAAAGCGGGAGGGAACACTACGAGCAGTACTTC
-	-	TRBV3-1	TRBJ2-1	16	CASSQISGSSYNEQFF	TGTGCCAGCAGCCAAATTTCAGGGAGCTCCTACAATGAGCAGTTCTTC
few	TRBD1	TRBV5-1	TRBJ1-2	15	CASSLAGGENYGYTF	TGCGCCAGCAGCTTGGCAGGGGGCGAGAACTATGGCTACACCTTC
-	-	TRBV5-1	TRBJ2-5	16	CASSQMSSGRGETQYF	TGCGCCAGCAGCCAGATGTCCTCCGGAAGGGGGGAGACCCAGTACTTC
-	TRBD2	TRBV7-3	TRBJ2-1	15	CASSPGGALSDEQFF	TGTGCCAGCAGCCCCGGGGGGGCCCTATCCGATGAGCAGTTCTTC
-	-	TRBV12-3/TRBV12-4	TRBJ1-5	15	CASSPDSHSNQPQHF	TGTGCCAGCAGCCCGGACAGTCATAGCAATCAGCCCCAGCATTTT
-	-	TRBV5-1	TRBJ1-2	13	CASSEDGNYGYTF	TGCGCCAGCAGCGAGGACGGCAACTATGGCTACACCTTC
-	TRBD1	TRBV3-1	TRBJ1-5	15	CASSHGTGSAQPQHF	TGTGCCAGCAGCCATGGGACAGGGAGTGCTCAGCCCCAGCATTTT
-	-	TRBV6-6	TRBJ2-7	13	CASSYADAYEQYF	TGTGCCAGCAGTTACGCGGATGCCTACGAGCAGTACTTC
-	-	TRBV7-2	TRBJ1-1	15	CASSLWSGVDTEAFF	TGTGCCAGCAGCTTATGGTCCGGGGTGGACACTGAAGCTTTCTTT
few	-	TRBV10-3	TRBJ1-2	14	CAISELGQNYGYTF	TGTGCCATCAGTGAGCTGGGCCAGAACTATGGCTACACCTTC
-	-	TRBV20-1	TRBJ2-7	14	CSAREETRAYEQYF	TGCAGTGCTAGAGAGGAGACTAGGGCCTACGAGCAGTACTTC
-	-	TRBV7-2	TRBJ2-3	13	CASTDSIPDTQYF	TGTGCCAGCACCGACTCCATTCCGGATACGCAGTATTTT
-	-	TRBV29-1	TRBJ1-1	13	CSAVQGGFTEAFF	TGCAGCGCCGTACAGGGAGGGTTCACTGAAGCTTTCTTT
few	TRBD2	TRBV15	TRBJ2-1	15	CATSLAGGRYNEQFF	TGTGCCACCAGCTTAGCGGGAGGGAGATACAATGAGCAGTTCTTC
-	TRBD1	TRBV20-1	TRBJ2-7	14	CSATGQGASYEQYF	TGCAGTGCCACCGGACAGGGCGCTTCCTACGAGCAGTACTTC
-	TRBD2	TRBV5-1	TRBJ2-1	18	CASSRRTSGGAWYNEQFF	TGCGCCAGCAGCAGACGGACTAGCGGGGGGGCTTGGTACAATGAGCAGTTCTTC
-	-	TRBV4-1	TRBJ2-5	16	CASSQLLVEAPKEQYF	TGCGCCAGCAGCCAACTACTCGTAGAGGCCCCTAAGGAGCAGTACTTC
once	TRBD1	TRBV7-8	TRBJ2-7	20	CASSRPYGETDREALYEQYF	TGTGCCAGCAGCCGACCTTATGGGGAAACGGACAGGGAGGCCCTTTACGAGCAGTACTTC
-	-	TRBV29-1	TRBJ2-7	15	CSVSERAKETYEQYF	TGCAGCGTTTCAGAGCGGGCCAAGGAAACCTATGAGCAGTACTTC
-	-	TRBV19	TRBJ1-2	11	CASNERGGYTF	TGTGCCAGTAACGAGAGGGGTGGCTACACCTTC
-	TRBD1	TRBV6-5	TRBJ1-2	13	CASRRDRLHGYTF	TGTGCCAGCAGGCGGGACAGGCTCCATGGCTACACCTTC
-	-	TRBV7-2	TRBJ1-1	14	CASSTRGTNTEAFF	TGTGCCAGCAGCACAAGGGGCACCAACACTGAAGCTTTCTTT
-	TRBD2	TRBV7-3	TRBJ2-7	15	CASSLEAGRSYEQYF	TGTGCCAGCAGCTTAGAAGCGGGACGCTCCTACGAGCAGTACTTC
-	-	TRBV7-2	TRBJ2-5	14	CASSLGGLIETQYF	TGTGCCAGCAGCTTAGGAGGGTTAATCGAGACCCAGTACTTC
few	TRBD1	TRBV7-3	TRBJ1-1	15	CASSQDTGALTEAFF	TGTGCCAGCAGCCAAGACACAGGGGCCCTTACTGAAGCTTTCTTT
-	-	TRBV10-3	TRBJ2-1	15	CAISDWLARNNEQFF	TGTGCCATCAGTGATTGGCTAGCGCGCAACAATGAGCAGTTCTTC
-	-	TRBV7-9	TRBJ2-5	15	CASSPEDSTGETQYF	TGTGCCAGCAGCCCTGAGGACAGCACTGGGGAGACCCAGTACTTC
-	-	TRBV20-1	TRBJ2-5	13	CSARAPTQETQYF	TGCAGTGCTAGAGCACCCACACAAGAGACCCAGTACTTC
-	-	TRBV12-3/TRBV12-4	TRBJ2-2	15	CASSLSLGNTGELFF	TGTGCCAGCAGTTTATCACTTGGGAACACCGGGGAGCTGTTTTTT
-	-	TRBV3-1	TRBJ2-7	14	CASSHSGQRFEQYF	TGTGCCAGCAGCCACTCAGGGCAAAGATTCGAGCAGTACTTC
few	TRBD2	TRBV20-1	TRBJ2-1	16	CSARSTSGSPVNEQFF	TGCAGTGCTAGATCGACTAGCGGGAGTCCCGTCAATGAGCAGTTCTTC
few	-	TRBV11-2	TRBJ2-1	16	CASSLDWGLGYNEQFF	TGTGCCAGCAGCTTAGATTGGGGGTTAGGGTACAATGAGCAGTTCTTC
-	-	TRBV9	TRBJ2-3	15	CASSVRAARGDTQYF	TGTGCCAGCAGCGTAAGGGCGGCCCGAGGAGATACGCAGTATTTT
-	-	TRBV29-1	TRBJ2-7	14	CSVSGGGPDEIQYF	TGCAGCGTTAGTGGGGGAGGACCGGATGAGATTCAGTACTTC
-	TRBD1	TRBV5-6	TRBJ1-2	14	CASSPDRGLDGYTF	TGTGCCAGCAGCCCGGACAGGGGCCTCGATGGCTACACCTTC
-	-	TRBV5-1	TRBJ2-3	12	CASSPQADTQYF	TGCGCCAGCAGCCCACAAGCTGATACGCAGTATTTT
-	TRBD2	TRBV29-1	TRBJ2-3	14	CSVRLSGSPEAQYF	TGCAGCGTTCGCCTAAGCGGGAGCCCCGAGGCGCAGTATTTT
-	TRBD1	TRBV10-3	TRBJ1-1	13	CAITDRVNTEAFF	TGTGCCATCACCGACAGGGTTAACACTGAAGCTTTCTTT
once	-	TRBV6-5	TRBJ2-2	15	CASSYAVEGTGELFF	TGTGCCAGCAGTTACGCCGTCGAGGGCACCGGGGAGCTGTTTTTT
-	-	TRBV7-3	TRBJ2-7	14	CASSLLPRDYEQYF	TGTGCCAGCAGCTTACTACCCCGGGACTACGAGCAGTACTTC
-	-	TRBV2	TRBJ2-7	13	CASSLKGPPEQYF	TGTGCCAGCAGTCTAAAGGGCCCTCCCGAGCAGTACTTC